This T cell receptor beta chain came from a study of PD-1 blockade in classical Hodgkin lymphoma. All trial patients relapsed after autologous stem cell transplantation. By magnetic negative selection, CD4+ T cells were purified from thawed PBMCs. TCRdb's table, derived via immunoSEQ multiplex PCR, lists solely in-frame clones and lacks some. The table includes some 17,000 clones, around 85% detected once. Germline CDR1 LNHDA, CDR2 SQIVND (reference sequence). This CDR3 spans 15 amino acids. Trimming at V came to 7 bases and at J to 8 bases, leaving 11 bases not matched to a gene. Sequencing was performed on CD4+ T cells from blood, taken at baseline. The rearrangement links TRBV19 to TRBJ1-6; 7 positions agree with TRBD1. This TCR was sampled from a human donor with classical Hodgkin lymphoma. In DNA, the CDR3 is TGTGCCAGTACCCCCATTGACAGGGAGGATTCACCCCTCCACTTT. This encodes CASTPIDREDSPLHF.